Each of the 12 T cell receptor beta chains below was sequenced from the same sample in a study of shared clonotypes between healthy human individuals. Sequencing used immunoSEQ multiplex PCR; TCRdb keeps in-frame clones, though not all of them. In the table there are 740,000 or so clones, around 73% of which are singletons. The sequenced sample was memory CD4+ T cells sorted from blood. Subset described: CD45RA-negative fraction. The receptors shown here come from a woman younger than 45 in good health.

V usage is TRBV5-1 and J usage is TRBJ2-2, with 10 bases identical to TRBD2. Unmatched junction bases numbered 18, after V lost 4 bases and J lost 6 bases. CDR3 length: 19 residues. Germline CDR1 and CDR2: SGHRS and YFSETQ. CDR3: CASSPGSLAGGLGAGELFF. The CDR3 DNA sequence: TGCGCCAGCAGCCCGGGTTCGTTAGCGGGAGGTCTCGGCGCCGGGGAGCTGTTTTTT.

J is TRBJ2-4 and V is TRBV5-1; 7 positions agree with TRBD1. Germline assignment: CDR1 SGHRS and CDR2 YFSETQ. CDR3 size: 15 residues. V lost 0 bases and J lost 6; bases outside the gene matches: 6. Here the CDR3 DNA reads TGCGCCAGCAGCTTGGCCGACAGGGACGGAAACATTCAGTACTTC. Translated: CASSLADRDGNIQYF.

The rearrangement links TRBV5-1 to TRBJ2-2, with D hard to call. The CDR3 has 14 residues. Germline V gives CDR1 SGHRS, CDR2 YFSETQ. Trimming left V 3 bases short and J 6 bases short, with 12 bases between. The CDR3 nucleotides read TGCGCCAGCAGCTCGTTCGTGGGTCCCGGGGAGCTGTTTTTT. As protein: CASSSFVGPGELFF.

The genes are TRBV7-9 and TRBJ1-2; tentative D call: TRBD1 (5 bases). The length of the CDR3 is 14 residues. V was shortened by 5 bases and J by 4 bases, with 14 bases between the two germline ends. In germline, CDR1 is SEHNR, CDR2 FQNEAQ (reference sequence). Here the CDR3 reads CASSPSGGVYGYTF. The CDR3 DNA reads TGTGCCAGCAGCCCAAGTGGAGGGGTCTATGGCTACACCTTC.

A single count supports this clone. This CDR3 is CASSTGQGVGAFF. Written as DNA, the CDR3 is TGTGCCAGCAGTACCGGACAGGGGGTCGGAGCTTTCTTT. J is TRBJ1-1 and V is TRBV2; 10 bases are shared with TRBD1. From germline, CDR1 is SNHLY and CDR2 FYNNEI. V trimming: 5 bases; J trimming: 10 bases; junction bases outside the gene matches: 7. This CDR3 has 13 amino acids.

This clone was seen more than once but under ten times. The chain joins TRBV19 to TRBJ2-1; 7 bases are shared with TRBD2. Germline CDR1 reads LNHDA; CDR2 reads SQIVND (reference sequence). The CDR3 length is 17 residues. Trimming removed 0 bases from V and 0 bases from J; junction bases left unmatched: 5. CDR3 sequence (DNA): TGTGCCAGTAGTATAGATCGGGGGGTGAGCTCCTACAATGAGCAGTTCTTC. Protein product: CASSIDRGVSSYNEQFF.

The J gene is TRBJ1-1, the V gene TRBV19, with 7 bases lining up with TRBD1. Germline CDR1 is LNHDA and CDR2 is SQIVND (reference sequence). With V trimmed by 5 bases and J by 8 bases, 11 bases remained unmatched. This CDR3 region has 14 residues. In nucleotides, the CDR3 is TGTGCCAGTAGTTGGAAGAGGGGGCGCGGGGAAGCTTTCTTT. Its translation is CASSWKRGRGEAFF.

The rearrangement uses TRBV5-4 and TRBJ2-3, with TRBD2 matching over 16 bases. The CDR3 length is 18 residues. CDR1 SGHNT and CDR2 YYREEE come from the germline V gene (reference sequence). The J segment lost 2 bases and the V segment lost 3 bases, leaving 6 bases of the junction unmatched. The CDR3 region has the DNA TGTGCCAGCAGCTCCGGGACTAGCGGGAGGGCGATCACAGATACGCAGTATTTT. It codes for CASSSGTSGRAITDTQYF.

This clone has just a few counts. This chain links TRBV6-5 with TRBJ2-7; D unclear. The germline V gene has CDR1 MNHEY and CDR2 SVGAGI. The CDR3 loop spans 15 amino acids. The germline V and J ends were trimmed by 4 bases and 7 bases, with 20 bases remaining between them. The CDR3 bases are TGTGCCAGCAGTTCCCATACCCCCAGGTCGAGTGAGCAGTACTTC. Translating gives CASSSHTPRSSEQYF.

The chain is built from TRBV11-2 and TRBJ2-2; either TRBD1 or TRBD2 may fit D (6 bases each). Germline V gene lookup returns CDR1 SGHAT and CDR2 FQNNGV. Trimming took off 2 bases at V and 4 bases at J, with 11 bases between the two ends. CDR3 length: 15 amino acids. CDR3 region: CASSLRGALTGELFF. The CDR3 nucleotides are TGTGCCAGCAGCTTAAGGGGGGCACTCACCGGGGAGCTGTTTTTT.

As DNA, the CDR3 is TGTGCCAGCAGTCCGATAGCGGGAGCCCCTTACAATGAGCAGTTCTTC. It encodes CASSPIAGAPYNEQFF. The rearrangement uses TRBV27 and TRBJ2-1; TRBD2 matches 9 bases. V lost 5 bases and J lost 4; bases outside the gene matches: 9. The germline CDR1 and CDR2 sequences are MNHEY and SMNVEV (reference sequence). The CDR3 runs 16 residues.

The rearrangement links TRBV18 to TRBJ2-1; TRBD1 might be the D (6 bases). V lost 1 base to trimming and J lost 5 bases, with 9 bases between them. The CDR3 sequence is 14 residues long. Germline CDR1 reads KGHSH; CDR2 reads LQKENI. CDR3 loop: CASSPQTGNNEQFF. CDR3 sequence (DNA): TGTGCCAGCTCACCACAGACAGGAAACAATGAGCAGTTCTTC. Looking up the rest from reference TRBV18 and TRBJ2-1 gives the full variable domain: NAGVMQNPRHLVRRRGQEARLRCSPMKGHSHVYWYRQLPEEGLKFMVYLQKENIIDESGMPKERFSAEFPKEGPSILRIQQVVRGDSAAYFCASSPQTGNNEQFFGPGTRLTVL.